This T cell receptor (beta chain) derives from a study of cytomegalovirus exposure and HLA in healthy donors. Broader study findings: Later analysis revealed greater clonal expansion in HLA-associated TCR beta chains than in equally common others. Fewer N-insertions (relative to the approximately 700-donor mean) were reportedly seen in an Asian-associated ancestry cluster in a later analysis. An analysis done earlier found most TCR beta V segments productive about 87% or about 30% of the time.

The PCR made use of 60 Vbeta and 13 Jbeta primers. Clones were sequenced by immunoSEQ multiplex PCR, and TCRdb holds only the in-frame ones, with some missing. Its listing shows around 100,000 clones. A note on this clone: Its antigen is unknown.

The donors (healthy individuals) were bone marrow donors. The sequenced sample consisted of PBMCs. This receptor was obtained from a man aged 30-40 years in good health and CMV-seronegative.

Here the CDR3 reads CASRRNWGDNSPLHF. CDR3 DNA: TGTGCCAGCAGGAGGAATTGGGGGGATAATTCACCCCTCCACTTT. J is TRBJ1-6 and V is TRBV5-5, with D maybe TRBD1 (5 bases). V lost 5 bases to trimming and J lost 5 bases, with 14 bases between them. The germline gives CDR1 SGHKS, CDR2 YYEKEE (reference sequence). CDR3 length: 15 amino acids.